These 8 T cell receptor beta chains were all obtained from the same sample, sequenced in a study of tissue T cells after allogeneic stem cell transplantation. Profiled with immunoSEQ multiplex PCR; TCRdb holds only in-frame clones, not every one. The sample contains 5,500 to 7,500 clones, roughly 32% of which appear only once. The time point: mouse harvest day 14 after allogeneic transplant. Each mouse received 10^7 T-cell-depleted marrow cells plus 10^6 splenic CD5+ T cells by tail vein. Input material: skin. The receptors originated from a female BALB/c mouse given C57BL/6 T cells with graft-versus-host disease after an allogeneic hematopoietic cell transplant.

Points on this clone: Genes here carry mouse names. The read falls 1 residue short of the CDR3 end, and the missing part is taken from the germline J gene. The chain uses TRBV3 and TRBJ2-7; TRBD1 might be the D (7 bases). Per the germline V gene, CDR1 is SNHLY and CDR2 is FYNGKV (reference sequence). V shed 5 bases and J shed 7 bases, with 18 bases lying between them. The CDR3 runs 14 residues. Partial CDR3 DNA: TGTGCCAGCAGCCCCGGGACAAGGGGGCGAGAACAGTAC. Translated, it gives CASSPGTRGREQY. The complete CDR3 reads CASSPGTRGREQYF.

By proportion, this clone is medium-sized. Gene names are the mouse ones. The read is 1 residue too short to cover the CDR3 end, so that end is filled in from the germline J gene. This sequence joins TRBV26 and TRBJ2-7; the match to TRBD2 covers 7 bases. V shed 2 bases, J shed 3 bases, and the junction held 4 bases outside the gene matches. The V gene's germline CDR1 is KGHPV and CDR2 FQNQEV (reference sequence). The length of the CDR3 is 14 residues. The sequenced CDR3 bases are TGTGCCAGCAGTCTGAAGGCTGGGGGCTATGAACAGTAC. It is translated as CASSLKAGGYEQY. The full-length CDR3 reads as CASSLKAGGYEQYF.

This clone is judged medium-sized. The listed genes are named as in mouse. The read terminates 1 residue before the CDR3 end, so the remaining end is supplied by the germline J gene. The rearrangement links TRBV23 to TRBJ2-7; TRBD1, as called in the table, went unchecked against the DNA. The CDR3 sequence is 15 residues long. Germline CDR1 KGHTA, CDR2 FQNQQP. CDR3 in amino acids: CSSSQWVTGGYEQYF. The CDR3 DNA, read in part, is TGCTCCAGCAGTCAATGGGTGACAGGGGGGTATGAACAGTAC.

With respect to this clone: Gene names refer to mouse genes. The CDR3 goes on 1 residue after the read ends, and that part is filled in from the germline J gene. V is TRBV20 and J is TRBJ1-3, with TRBD1 matching 10 bases. The trim removed 5 bases at V and 0 bases at J, leaving 4 bases unmatched. The CDR3 loop spans 15 amino acids. Germline-derived CDR1 and CDR2 are GFQATS and STVNSAI. CDR3 DNA (partial): TGTGGTGCTCACGGGACAGGGGTTTCTGGAAATACGCTCTAT. It translates to CGAHGTGVSGNTLY. The entire CDR3 protein is CGAHGTGVSGNTLYF.

Regarding this clone: The genes are named according to mouse. The missing CDR3 end, 1 residue past where the read stops, is filled in from the germline J gene. The V and J genes are TRBV4 and TRBJ1-1, with TRBD1 matching over 7 bases. V was clipped by 6 bases and J by 7 bases; unmatched bases: 5. Germline V gene sequence: CDR1 LGHDT, CDR2 YNNKQL (reference sequence). There are 12 residues in the CDR3. The CDR3 loop is CASRAGQEEVFF. CDR3 DNA (partial): TGTGCCAGCAGGGCTGGACAGGAAGAAGTCTTC.

Of note for this clone: Mouse germline and gene names are used. The sequence runs out 1 residue before the end of the CDR3; the remainder is reconstructed from the germline J gene. This chain joins TRBV16 and TRBJ2-2; D is uncertain. The germline gives CDR1 SGHSA, CDR2 FRNQAP. The CDR3 totals 13 residues. The V end lost 1 base, the J end lost 4 bases, and 4 bases lay between the germline ends. The CDR3 spells CASSLGGTGQLYF. The covered CDR3 bases are TGTGCAAGCAGCTTAGGGGGCACCGGGCAGCTCTAC.

A few counts support this clone. Genes and germline come from the mouse. The read comes to an end 1 residue before the CDR3 does, leaving the germline J gene to fill in the end. The rearrangement links TRBV26 to TRBJ1-1; D unclear. Germline V gives CDR1 KGHPV, CDR2 FQNQEV (reference sequence). V lost 5 bases and J lost 1, with 8 bases in between. The CDR3 length is 13 residues. The covered CDR3 bases are TGTGCCAGCAGTAGGCACAAAAACACAGAAGTCTTC. Its protein product is CASSRHKNTEVF. The complete CDR3 protein is CASSRHKNTEVFF.

Regarding this clone: The gene names given are mouse names. The CDR3 goes on 1 residue after the read ends, and that part is filled in from the germline J gene. V usage is TRBV26 and J usage is TRBJ2-5; possibly TRBD1 for D (6 bases). The germline CDR1 and CDR2 sequences are KGHPV and FQNQEV (reference sequence). V lost 2 bases and J 5 bases, leaving 8 bases between the germline ends. The CDR3 spans 13 residues. CDR3 DNA (partial): TGTGCCAGCAGTCTGACCAGGGGAGACACCCAGTAC. Residues: CASSLTRGDTQY. The whole CDR3 sequence is CASSLTRGDTQYF. The entire variable domain, with the rest obtained from reference TRBV26 and TRBJ2-5, is as follows: NSKVIQTPRYLVKGQGQKAKMRCIPEKGHPVVFWYQQNKNNEFKFLINFQNQEVLQQIDMTEKRFSAECPSNSPCSLEIQSSEAGDSALYLCASSLTRGDTQYFGPGTRLLVL.